This record concerns one T cell receptor beta chain sequence. The data derive from a study of technical replicates of blood from several donors. This table comes from immunoSEQ multiplex PCR, and its TCRdb copy is limited to in-frame clones, with some not included. The data contain approximately 95,000 clones, about 95% of them seen just once; the ten biggest clones take up roughly 0.33%. Germline-derived CDR1 and CDR2 are SGHDT and YYEEEE. V was cut by 5 bases and J by 1 base, with 11 bases left in between. The CDR3 extends over 14 amino acids. This clonotype originated in a human donor in good health. The sample consisted of T cells isolated from PBMCs. The J gene is TRBJ2-3, the V gene TRBV5-6; D unclear. In DNA, the CDR3 is TGTGCCAGCAGTTTGCCGAGCGGCACAGATACGCAGTATTTT. Protein sequence: CASSLPSGTDTQYF.